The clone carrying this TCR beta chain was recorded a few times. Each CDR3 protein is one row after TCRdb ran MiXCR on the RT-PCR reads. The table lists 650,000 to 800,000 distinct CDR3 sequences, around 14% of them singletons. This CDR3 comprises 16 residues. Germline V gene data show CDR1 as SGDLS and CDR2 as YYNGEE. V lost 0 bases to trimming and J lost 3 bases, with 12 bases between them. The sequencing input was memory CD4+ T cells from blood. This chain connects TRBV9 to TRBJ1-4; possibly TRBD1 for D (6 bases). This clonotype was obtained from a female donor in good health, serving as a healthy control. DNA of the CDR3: TGTGCCAGCAGCGTAGGAGCGGGACACCCTAATGAAAAACTGTTTTTT. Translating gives CASSVGAGHPNEKLFF.